One sample yielded the 2 T cell receptor beta chains listed below, sequenced in a study of blood T cell repertoires in COVID-19. Generated by immunoSEQ multiplex PCR, the TCRdb table keeps only in-frame clones and is missing some. This table holds some 370,000 clones, around 87% found once. The sample consisted of peripheral blood. All receptors derive from a woman younger than 45 with COVID-19, enrolled during active disease.

The J gene is TRBJ2-7, the V gene TRBV2; 7 bases fit TRBD1. V trimming: 8 bases; J trimming: 3 bases; junction bases outside the gene matches: 4. The CDR3 covers 12 residues. Germline V gene data show CDR1 as SNHLY and CDR2 as FYNNEI. CDR3 region: CASSGQLYEQYF. For the CDR3, the DNA is TGTGCCAGCTCGGGACAGCTCTACGAGCAGTACTTC.

The rearrangement links TRBV30 to TRBJ2-5; D might be TRBD2 (5 bases). From germline, CDR1 is GTSNPN and CDR2 SVGIG (reference sequence). The V end was cut by 0 bases, the J end by 1 base, with 15 bases between. The CDR3 extends over 16 amino acids. The CDR3 DNA follows: TGTGCCTGGAGTGTACTCCGGCGTGGACTCCAAGAGACCCAGTACTTC. It translates to CAWSVLRRGLQETQYF. The complete variable domain, with remaining parts taken from reference TRBV30 and TRBJ2-5, reads SQTIHQWPATLVQPVGSPLSLECTVEGTSNPNLYWYRQAAGRGLQLLFYSVGIGQISSEVPQNLSASRPQDRQFILSSKKLLLSDSGFYLCAWSVLRRGLQETQYFGPGTRLLVL.